The 3 T cell receptor beta chains below were found in one sample sequenced in a study of T cell changes during pregnancy in multiple sclerosis. Some clones are missing from TCRdb's copy, which holds only in-frame ones; the method was immunoSEQ multiplex PCR. The sample includes under 45,000 clones, roughly 84% of them seen just once. The sample consisted of CD8+ T cells from peripheral blood mononuclear cells, taken in the first trimester of pregnancy. Receptors originate from a female donor with multiple sclerosis, enrolled in a pregnancy study.

V is TRBV9 and J is TRBJ2-1; 11 bases map to TRBD1. CDR3 length: 14 residues. The germline CDR1 and CDR2 sequences are SGDLS and YYNGEE. The V and J ends lost 7 bases and 8 bases, in that order; junction bases with no gene match: 8. CDR3 coding DNA: TGTGCCAGCCAGCCCGGGACAGGGGGGTATGAGCAGTTCTTC. Translated: CASQPGTGGYEQFF.

The chain couples TRBV5-6 to TRBJ2-5; TRBD1 matches at 11 bases. J was trimmed by 4 bases and V by 4 bases; bases with no gene match: 6. Germline V gene sequence: CDR1 SGHDT, CDR2 YYEEEE. CDR3 length equals 15 residues. The DNA for the CDR3 is TGTGCCAGCAGCCTTGGGGGGACAGGGGGAGAGACCCAGTACTTC. It specifies CASSLGGTGGETQYF.

This clone was seen only once. V gene TRBV27 combines with J gene TRBJ1-5, with D possibly being TRBD1 (5 bases). The V gene's germline CDR1 is MNHEY and CDR2 SMNVEV (reference sequence). V lost 2 bases, J lost 2 bases, and 10 bases lay in between. This CDR3 has 15 amino acids. Here the CDR3 DNA reads TGTGCCAGCAGTTTAAGTGGCAGGGGCAATCAGCCCCAGCATTTT. Translation: CASSLSGRGNQPQHF.